The 8 T cell receptor beta chains below come from one sample, sequenced in a study of technical replicates of blood from a handful of donors. Assay used: immunoSEQ multiplex PCR; TCRdb lists only in-frame clones, some missing. This table holds about 57,000 clones, 85% to 95% found once. The material sequenced was PBMCs. The receptors derive from a human donor in good health. Some clones in this sample may be carry-over from other donors' samples.

V and J are TRBV4-3 and TRBJ1-2; 11 nucleotides align to TRBD1. The CDR3 extends over 15 amino acids. Trimming took 0 bases from V and 10 from J; bases not matched to a gene: 7. Germline V gene data show CDR1 as LGHNA and CDR2 as YSLEER. The CDR3 nucleotides read TGCGCCAGCAGCCAAGATCTCGGACAGGGGGCTGACTACACCTTC. Its protein is CASSQDLGQGADYTF.

The chain joins TRBV5-1 to TRBJ2-1, with a tentative D call TRBD2 (5 bases). CDR1 is SGHRS, CDR2 YFSETQ, per germline. This CDR3 is built from 14 residues. The V end lost 4 bases, the J end lost 0 bases, and 8 bases lay between the germline ends. CDR3 sequence reads: CASSEGNSYNEQFF. Here the CDR3 DNA reads TGCGCCAGCAGCGAGGGCAACTCCTACAATGAGCAGTTCTTC.

This rearrangement joins TRBV15 to TRBJ2-3, with 13 bases aligning to TRBD2. With V trimmed by 2 bases and J by 2 bases, 4 bases remained unmatched. Germline CDR1 reads LNHNV; CDR2 reads YYDKDF (reference sequence). The CDR3 extends over 17 amino acids. CDR3 nucleotide sequence: TGTGCCACCAGCAGAACGGGACTAGCGGGGACCACAGATACGCAGTATTTT. Protein: CATSRTGLAGTTDTQYF.

This clone came up once. The chain joins TRBV19 to TRBJ1-2; a weak D match, TRBD1 (5 bases). V shed 2 bases and J shed 5 bases, with 12 bases lying between them. The CDR3 sequence is 14 residues long. Germline loops: CDR1 LNHDA, CDR2 SQIVND (reference sequence). The CDR3, as DNA: TGTGCCAGTAGTATATCGGAGGGACCTTATGGCTACACCTTC. This gives the protein CASSISEGPYGYTF.

The rearrangement uses TRBV4-1 and TRBJ2-3; D is undetermined. This CDR3 contains 15 residues. Trimming removed 4 bases from V and 0 bases from J, with 11 bases in between. CDR1 is MGHRA, CDR2 YSYEKL, per germline. The CDR3 DNA reads as TGCGCCAGCAGCCGACTCCCGACTAGCACAGATACGCAGTATTTT. It specifies CASSRLPTSTDTQYF.

The chain is built from TRBV5-6 and TRBJ1-1; unclear D gene. Trimming removed 2 bases from V and 2 bases from J, with 10 bases in between. This CDR3 has 14 residues. The V gene's germline CDR1 is SGHDT and CDR2 YYEEEE. The CDR3 DNA is TGTGCCAGCAGCTTTTGGAGACTCAACACTGAAGCTTTCTTT. It translates to CASSFWRLNTEAFF.

The rearrangement joins TRBV7-2 to TRBJ1-5; 8 bases are shared with TRBD1. Trimming cost V 5 bases and J 6 bases; bases outside gene matches: 6. Germline V gene data show CDR1 as SGHTA and CDR2 as FQGNSA. The CDR3 is 14 amino acids. CDR3 amino acids: CASSTRQGSQPQHF. The DNA for the CDR3 is TGTGCCAGCAGCACACGACAGGGGAGTCAGCCCCAGCATTTT.

The chain is built from TRBV5-1 and TRBJ2-7, with 9 nucleotides matching TRBD1. The CDR3 contains 17 residues. Trimming took 4 bases from V and 2 from J; bases not matched to a gene: 13. Germline lookup yields CDR1 SGHRS and CDR2 YFSETQ. The CDR3, as DNA: TGCGCCAGCAGCCAAACACAGGGGGCCGCTATACCCTACGAGCAGTACTTC. The encoded protein is CASSQTQGAAIPYEQYF.